These 4 T cell receptor beta chains were sequenced from one sample in a study of T cells in localized non-small cell lung cancer (dated by TCRdb to about 2020). Library creation used the immunoSEQ multiplex PCR assay. The table was pulled from immuneACCESS by TCRdb, which kept in-frame rearrangements only. Such tables lose some clones; where checked, under half of the loss comes from unresolved V genes, and the rest has no known cause. This sample comprises approximately 43,000 clones, approximately 91% of them detected only once. About 2.6% of the sample goes to the ten largest clones. Sequencing used peripheral blood, obtained before any cancer treatment. These receptors all come from a female donor at least 60 years old with stage I squamous cell lung carcinoma.

The chain employs TRBV7-3 and TRBJ2-2, with 11 nucleotides matching TRBD2. V trimming: 5 bases; J trimming: 1 base; junction bases outside the gene matches: 9. This CDR3 is built from 18 residues. Germline CDR1 reads SGHTA; CDR2 reads FQGTGA. The CDR3 nucleotides read TGTGCCAGCAGCCCTCGGGTTAGCGGGAGGGAGAACACCGGGGAGCTGTTTTTT. Its translation is CASSPRVSGRENTGELFF.

This chain uses TRBV7-6 with TRBJ2-3, with D unresolved. CDR1 and CDR2 from the germline V gene are SGHVS and FNYEAQ. CDR3 length equals 12 residues. V dropped 1 base and J dropped 5 bases, with 4 bases sitting between them. The CDR3 loop is CASSLVQDTQYF. DNA of the CDR3: TGTGCCAGCAGCTTAGTTCAAGATACGCAGTATTTT.

The V and J genes are TRBV6-5 and TRBJ1-2, with D maybe TRBD1 (5 bases). CDR3 length: 14 amino acids. Germline CDR1 is MNHEY and CDR2 is SVGAGI. Trimming stripped 6 bases from V and 4 bases from J, with 15 bases between. CDR3 nucleotides: TGTGCCAGCAGCCGGGGACCCGGGTTCTATGGCTACACCTTC. It translates to CASSRGPGFYGYTF.

The rearrangement uses TRBV2 and TRBJ2-5; no reliable D call. CDR1 and CDR2 (germline): SNHLY, FYNNEI. V lost 4 bases, J lost 5 bases, and 11 bases lay in between. The CDR3 covers 13 residues. The CDR3 is CASSASSRETQYF. CDR3 nucleotides: TGTGCCAGCAGTGCGAGTTCGAGGGAGACCCAGTACTTC. The variable domain in full, completed from reference TRBV2 and TRBJ2-5, reads EPEVTQTPSHQVTQMGQEVILRCVPISNHLYFYWYRQILGQKVEFLVSFYNNEISEKSEIFDDQFSVERPDGSNFTLKIRSTKLEDSAMYFCASSASSRETQYFGPGTRLLVL.